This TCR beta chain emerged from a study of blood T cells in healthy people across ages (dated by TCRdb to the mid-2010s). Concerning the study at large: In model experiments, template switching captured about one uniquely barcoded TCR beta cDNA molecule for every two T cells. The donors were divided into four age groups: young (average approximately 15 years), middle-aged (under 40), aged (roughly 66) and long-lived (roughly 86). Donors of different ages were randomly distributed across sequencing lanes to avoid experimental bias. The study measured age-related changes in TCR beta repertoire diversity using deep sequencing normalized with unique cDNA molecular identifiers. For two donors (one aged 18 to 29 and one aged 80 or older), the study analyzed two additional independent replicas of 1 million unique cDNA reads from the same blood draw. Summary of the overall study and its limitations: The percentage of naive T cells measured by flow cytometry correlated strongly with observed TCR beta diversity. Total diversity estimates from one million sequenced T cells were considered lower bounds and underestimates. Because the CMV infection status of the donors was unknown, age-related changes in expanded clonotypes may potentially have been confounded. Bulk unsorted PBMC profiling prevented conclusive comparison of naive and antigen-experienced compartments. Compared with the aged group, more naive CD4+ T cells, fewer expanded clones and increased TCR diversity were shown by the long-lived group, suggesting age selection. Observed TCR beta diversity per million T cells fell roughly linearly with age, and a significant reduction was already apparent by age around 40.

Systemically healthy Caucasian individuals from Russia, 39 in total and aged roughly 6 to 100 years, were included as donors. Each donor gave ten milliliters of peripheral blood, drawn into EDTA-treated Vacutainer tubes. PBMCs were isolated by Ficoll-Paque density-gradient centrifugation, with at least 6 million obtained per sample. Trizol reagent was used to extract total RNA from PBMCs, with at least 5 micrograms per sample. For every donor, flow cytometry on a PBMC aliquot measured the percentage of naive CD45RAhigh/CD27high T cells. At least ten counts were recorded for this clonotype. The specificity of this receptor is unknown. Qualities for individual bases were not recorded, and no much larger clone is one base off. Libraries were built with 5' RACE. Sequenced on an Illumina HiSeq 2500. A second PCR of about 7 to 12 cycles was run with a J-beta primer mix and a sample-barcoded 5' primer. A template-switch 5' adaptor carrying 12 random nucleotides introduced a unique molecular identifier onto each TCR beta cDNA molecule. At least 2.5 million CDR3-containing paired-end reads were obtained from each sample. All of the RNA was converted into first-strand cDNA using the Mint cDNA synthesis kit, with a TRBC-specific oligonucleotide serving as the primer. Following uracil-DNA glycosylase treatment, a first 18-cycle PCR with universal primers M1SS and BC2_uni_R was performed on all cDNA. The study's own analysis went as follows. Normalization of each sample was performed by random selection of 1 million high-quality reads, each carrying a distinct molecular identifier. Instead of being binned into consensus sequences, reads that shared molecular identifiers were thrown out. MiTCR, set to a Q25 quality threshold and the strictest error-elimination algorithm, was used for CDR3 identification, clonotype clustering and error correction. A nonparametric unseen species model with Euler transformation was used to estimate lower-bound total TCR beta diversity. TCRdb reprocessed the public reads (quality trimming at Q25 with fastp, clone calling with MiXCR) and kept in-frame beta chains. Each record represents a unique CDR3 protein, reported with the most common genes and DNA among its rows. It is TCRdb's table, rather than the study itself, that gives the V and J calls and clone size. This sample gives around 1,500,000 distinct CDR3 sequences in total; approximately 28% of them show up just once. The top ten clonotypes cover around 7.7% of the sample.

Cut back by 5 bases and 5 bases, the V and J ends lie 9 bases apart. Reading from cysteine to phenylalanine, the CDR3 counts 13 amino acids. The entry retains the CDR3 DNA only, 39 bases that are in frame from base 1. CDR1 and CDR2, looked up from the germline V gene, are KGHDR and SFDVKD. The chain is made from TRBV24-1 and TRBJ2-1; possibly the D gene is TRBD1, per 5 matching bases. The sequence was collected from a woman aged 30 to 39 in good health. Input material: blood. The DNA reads TGTGCCACCAGTGCTGCAGGGAACAATGAGCAGTTCTTC. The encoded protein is CATSAAGNNEQFF.